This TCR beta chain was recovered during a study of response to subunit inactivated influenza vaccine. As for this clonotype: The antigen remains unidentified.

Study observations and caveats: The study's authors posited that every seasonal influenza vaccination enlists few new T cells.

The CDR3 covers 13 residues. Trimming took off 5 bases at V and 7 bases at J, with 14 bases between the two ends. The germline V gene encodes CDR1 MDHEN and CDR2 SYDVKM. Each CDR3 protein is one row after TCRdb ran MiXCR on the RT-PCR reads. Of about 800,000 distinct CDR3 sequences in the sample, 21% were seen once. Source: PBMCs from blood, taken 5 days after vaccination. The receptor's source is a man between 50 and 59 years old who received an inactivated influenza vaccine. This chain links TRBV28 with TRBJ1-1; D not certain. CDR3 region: CASSTPRGIEAFF. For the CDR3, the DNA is TGTGCCAGCAGTACCCCGCGGGGAATTGAAGCTTTCTTT.